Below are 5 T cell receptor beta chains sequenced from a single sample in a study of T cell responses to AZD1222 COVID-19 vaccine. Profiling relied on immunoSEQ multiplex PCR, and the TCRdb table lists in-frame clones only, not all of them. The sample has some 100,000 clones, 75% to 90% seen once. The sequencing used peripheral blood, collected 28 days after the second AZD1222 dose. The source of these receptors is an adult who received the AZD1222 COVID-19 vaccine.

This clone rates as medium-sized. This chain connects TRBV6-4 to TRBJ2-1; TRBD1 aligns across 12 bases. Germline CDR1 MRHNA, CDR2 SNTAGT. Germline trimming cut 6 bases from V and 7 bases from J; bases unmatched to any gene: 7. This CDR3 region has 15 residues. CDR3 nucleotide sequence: TGTGCCAGCAGCGTCGGGACAGGGGGCGCGAATGAGCAGTTCTTC. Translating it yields CASSVGTGGANEQFF.

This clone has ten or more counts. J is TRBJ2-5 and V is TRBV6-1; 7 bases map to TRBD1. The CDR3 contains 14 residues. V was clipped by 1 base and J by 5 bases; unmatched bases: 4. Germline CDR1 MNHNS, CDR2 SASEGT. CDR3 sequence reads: CASSEGQGWETQYF. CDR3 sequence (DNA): TGTGCCAGCAGTGAAGGACAGGGTTGGGAGACCCAGTACTTC.

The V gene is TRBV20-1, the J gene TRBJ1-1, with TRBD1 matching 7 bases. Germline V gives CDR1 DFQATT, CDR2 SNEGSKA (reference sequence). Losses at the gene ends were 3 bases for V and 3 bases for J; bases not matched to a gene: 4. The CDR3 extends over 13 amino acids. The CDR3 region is CSASGDSDTEAFF. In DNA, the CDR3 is TGCAGTGCTAGTGGGGACAGTGACACTGAAGCTTTCTTT.

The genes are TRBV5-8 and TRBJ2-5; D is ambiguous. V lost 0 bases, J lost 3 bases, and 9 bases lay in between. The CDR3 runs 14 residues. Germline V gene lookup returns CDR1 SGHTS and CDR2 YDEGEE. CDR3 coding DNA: TGTGCCAGCAGCTTGGGGTACTCGGAAGAGACCCAGTACTTC. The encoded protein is CASSLGYSEETQYF.

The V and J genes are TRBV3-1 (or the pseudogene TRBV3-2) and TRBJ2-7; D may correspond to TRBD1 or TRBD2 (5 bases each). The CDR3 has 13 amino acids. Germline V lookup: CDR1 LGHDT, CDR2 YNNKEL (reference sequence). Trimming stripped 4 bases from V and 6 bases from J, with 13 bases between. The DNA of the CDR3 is TGTGCCAGCAGCCGCATTTCGGGACGCGAGCAGTACTTC. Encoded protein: CASSRISGREQYF.